The 8 T cell receptor beta chains below all came from one sample that was sequenced in a study of Ad26.COV2.S vaccination and SARS-CoV-2 variants. Treatment denoted: over 15 received Ad26.COV2.S at low or high dose, single or two shots; about 5 received placebo; per-sample allocation not given. Sampling occurred on day 63 after the first vaccine or placebo injection. Measured with immunoSEQ multiplex PCR; TCRdb has only the in-frame clones, and not every one. Here the sample spans 300,000 to 400,000 clones, roughly 91% being singletons. The sample was peripheral blood, taken in a trial of Ad26.COV2.S vaccine versus placebo. The source of these receptors is a person between 18 and 60 years old who received the Ad26.COV2.S COVID-19 vaccine or a placebo.

In its sample, this clone was seen once. The V and J genes are TRBV9 and TRBJ2-3, with unresolved D. Germline loops: CDR1 SGDLS, CDR2 YYNGEE. The CDR3 covers 14 residues. Trimming left V 2 bases short and J 0 bases short, with 7 bases between. The CDR3 spells CASSVATSTDTQYF. Here the CDR3 DNA reads TGTGCCAGCAGCGTGGCCACTAGCACAGATACGCAGTATTTT.

The gene calls are TRBV18 and TRBJ1-4, with a possible D match to TRBD1 (6 bases). The CDR3 contains 15 residues. V was trimmed by 3 bases and J by 7 bases, leaving 15 bases between them. Germline V gene sequence: CDR1 KGHSH, CDR2 LQKENI. The CDR3 loop reads CASSPRDTGIEKLFF. The CDR3 coding sequence is TGTGCCAGCTCACCCCGGGACACCGGGATTGAAAAACTGTTTTTT.

The genes are TRBV2 and TRBJ2-7; D possibly matches TRBD1 or TRBD2 (5 bases each). The CDR3 is made up of 12 amino acids. Trimming stripped 3 bases from V and 3 bases from J, with 6 bases between. Germline values: CDR1 SNHLY, CDR2 FYNNEI. The CDR3 sequence: CASSEGVYEQYF. CDR3 nucleotide sequence: TGTGCCAGCAGTGAGGGGGTCTACGAGCAGTACTTC.

The chain has TRBV19 and TRBJ2-6; 7 nucleotides align to TRBD2. The germline V gene encodes CDR1 LNHDA and CDR2 SQIVND (reference sequence). This CDR3 has 15 residues. V shed 5 bases and J 0 bases; nucleotides not matched to a gene: 1. The CDR3 DNA follows: TGTGCCAGTAGTCGCGGGAGCTCTGGGGCCAACGTCCTGACTTTC. Residues: CASSRGSSGANVLTF. Complete variable domain (other parts from reference TRBV19 and TRBJ2-6): DGGITQSPKYLFRKEGQNVTLSCEQNLNHDAMYWYRQDPGQGLRLIYYSQIVNDFQKGDIAEGYSVSREKKESFPLTVTSAQKNPTAFYLCASSRGSSGANVLTFGAGSRLTVL.

The chain employs TRBV2 and TRBJ2-1, with D perhaps matching TRBD1 or TRBD2 (5 bases each). This CDR3 spans 13 amino acids. V was clipped by 4 bases and J by 4 bases, with 8 bases between them. Germline values: CDR1 SNHLY, CDR2 FYNNEI. The CDR3 coding sequence is TGTGCCAGCAGTGTTGAGGGGTACAATGAGCAGTTCTTC. It yields the protein CASSVEGYNEQFF.

The chain joins TRBV28 to TRBJ1-2; D gene uncertain. The CDR3 has 12 residues. V lost 6 bases and J 1 base, leaving 6 bases between the germline ends. In germline, CDR1 is MDHEN, CDR2 SYDVKM. CDR3 nucleotide sequence: TGTGCCAGCAGACCAGATAACTATGGCTACACCTTC. It yields the protein CASRPDNYGYTF.

This clone was seen more than once but under ten times. The DNA of the CDR3 is TGTGCCAGCCAGCGGGACCCTATTTTTAGCAATCAGCCCCAGCATTTT. Translated: CASQRDPIFSNQPQHF. The rearrangement joins TRBV7-8 to TRBJ1-5; D may be TRBD1 (5 bases). This CDR3 spans 16 amino acids. The V end lost 8 bases, the J end lost 0 bases, and 17 bases lay between the germline ends. Germline V CDR1 and CDR2: SGHVS, FQNEAQ.

This sequence joins TRBV9 and TRBJ1-1; 9 nucleotides agree with TRBD1. Unmatched junction bases numbered 3, after V lost 4 bases and J lost 5 bases. CDR3 length equals 13 residues. Per the germline V gene, CDR1 is SGDLS and CDR2 is YYNGEE. CDR3 coding DNA: TGTGCCAGCAGCCGGACAGGGGAGACTGAAGCTTTCTTT. As protein: CASSRTGETEAFF.